The rows below give T cell receptor beta chains drawn from one sample of a study of T-cell reconstitution after alpha-beta-depleted transplantation in children. From the PCR reads, TCRdb called clonotypes with MiXCR, one entry per CDR3 protein. The sample gives approximately 290,000 distinct CDR3 sequences, under 14% of which show up once; less than 25% is in the top ten. This specimen consisted of peripheral blood, obtained 180 days after TCRalphabeta/CD19-depleted stem cell transplant. The receptors were gathered from a male patient aged 2-9 years who had a stem cell transplant for chronic granulomatous disease, so the T cells may come from the graft donor. The CDR3 runs from the conserved cysteine through the conserved F or W. D genes are given only for firm matches. For some rows the clone size is stated as once, few or many, or as a class when expanded; others skip it.

cdr3_aa,cdr3_nt,d_call,clone_size,v_call,j_call
CASSPPPGQGIYEQYF,TGTGCCAGCTCACCCCCTCCGGGACAGGGGATCTACGAGCAGTACTTC,TRBD1,few,TRBV18,TRBJ2-7
CASSQVGAYNEQFF,TGTGCCAGCAGCCAAGTCGGGGCCTACAATGAGCAGTTCTTC,NA,many,TRBV3-1,TRBJ2-1
CASSSGGGGTQYF,TGTGCCAGCTCTAGCGGGGGGGGCGGGACCCAGTACTTC,TRBD2,many,TRBV9,TRBJ2-5
CASSRLGSSYNEQFF,TGTGCCAGTAGCCGACTCGGGAGCTCCTACAATGAGCAGTTCTTC,NA,many,TRBV19,TRBJ2-1
CASSFLAAGGPISEQFF,TGTGCCAGCAGTTTTCTCGCGGCGGGAGGGCCGATAAGTGAGCAGTTCTTC,TRBD2,many,TRBV27,TRBJ2-1
CASSYPAYEQYF,TGTGCCAGCAGTTACCCCGCATACGAGCAGTACTTC,NA,many,TRBV6-2/TRBV6-3,TRBJ2-7
CASSFPNTEAFF,TGCGCCAGCAGCTTCCCGAACACTGAAGCTTTCTTT,NA,many,TRBV7-9,TRBJ1-1
CSVSGTGLQETQYF,TGCAGCGTTTCCGGGACAGGACTTCAAGAGACCCAGTACTTC,TRBD1,many,TRBV29-1,TRBJ2-5
CASSLGLLLRDSIRSGANVLTF,TGTGCCAGCAGCTTAGGATTGCTCCTCCGGGACTCCATAAGATCTGGGGCCAACGTCCTGACTTTC,NA,many,TRBV11-3,TRBJ2-6
CSARERTGLETQYF,TGCAGTGCTAGAGAGCGGACAGGGTTAGAGACCCAGTACTTC,TRBD1,few,TRBV20-1,TRBJ2-5
CASSLGRSNNQPQHF,TGTGCCAGCAGCTTGGGCAGGAGTAACAATCAGCCCCAGCATTTT,NA,many,TRBV7-8,TRBJ1-5
CSASSPQGTSTDTQYF,TGCAGTGCTTCCTCACCACAGGGGACTAGCACAGATACGCAGTATTTT,NA,many,TRBV20-1,TRBJ2-3
CASSVDRLAGYTGELFF,TGTGCCAGCAGCGTAGATAGGCTAGCGGGATACACCGGGGAGCTGTTTTTT,TRBD2,many,TRBV9,TRBJ2-2
CASSFSDRDQETQYF,TGTGCCAGCAGTTTCTCGGACAGAGATCAAGAGACCCAGTACTTC,NA,many,TRBV12-3/TRBV12-4,TRBJ2-5
CASSQRQGFGAFF,TGTGCCAGCAGCCAACGACAGGGGTTTGGAGCTTTCTTT,TRBD1,many,TRBV7-3,TRBJ1-1
CASSQDVSQGSPGEQYF,TGCGCCAGCAGCCAAGATGTCAGCCAGGGATCCCCCGGGGAGCAGTACTTC,NA,many,TRBV4-3,TRBJ2-7
CASSPLKVAGALTDTQYF,TGTGCCAGCTCACCACTGAAAGTAGCGGGGGCCCTCACAGATACGCAGTATTTT,TRBD2,NA,TRBV18,TRBJ2-3
CASSRYLDAPVGGYTF,TGTGCCAGCAGCCGATATTTGGACGCCCCCGTCGGAGGCTACACCTTC,NA,many,TRBV7-2,TRBJ1-2
CASSLTQGALNTGELFF,TGTGCCAGCAGTCTCACACAGGGGGCTCTTAACACCGGGGAGCTGTTTTTT,TRBD1,many,TRBV11-3,TRBJ2-2
CSLRVGGYEQYF,TGCAGTCTCAGGGTAGGGGGCTACGAGCAGTACTTC,NA,many,TRBV20-1,TRBJ2-7
CASSQGYEQFF,TGTGCCAGCAGTCAGGGCTATGAGCAGTTCTTC,NA,many,TRBV27,TRBJ2-1
CASSWFRGIDTGELFF,TGCGCCAGCAGCTGGTTCCGAGGGATAGACACCGGGGAGCTGTTTTTT,NA,many,TRBV5-1,TRBJ2-2
CASSLEGSSYNEQFF,TGTGCCAGCAGCTTAGAGGGCAGTTCCTACAATGAGCAGTTCTTC,NA,many,TRBV7-2,TRBJ2-1
CASRPSGRTPYEQYF,TGTGCCAGCAGGCCTAGCGGGAGGACTCCCTACGAGCAGTACTTC,TRBD2,many,TRBV28,TRBJ2-7
CASSLGLASNNEQFF,TGTGCCAGCAGCTTGGGACTAGCAAGTAACAATGAGCAGTTCTTC,TRBD2,NA,TRBV7-2,TRBJ2-1
CASSFQGMGETQYF,TGTGCTAGCAGCTTCCAGGGGATGGGGGAGACCCAGTACTTC,NA,many,TRBV7-7,TRBJ2-5
CSARGSGEGREQYF,TGCAGTGCCAGGGGGTCGGGGGAGGGACGCGAGCAGTACTTC,NA,many,TRBV20-1,TRBJ2-7
CASSQAVPYEQYF,TGTGCCAGCAGCCAAGCAGTCCCCTACGAGCAGTACTTC,NA,few,TRBV14,TRBJ2-7
CATSDPPGTGPSSYNEQFF,TGTGCCACCAGTGACCCACCCGGGACAGGGCCGAGCTCCTACAATGAGCAGTTCTTC,TRBD1,NA,TRBV24-1,TRBJ2-1
CASSLPGTRYNEQFF,TGTGCCAGCAGTTTGCCGGGGACAAGATACAATGAGCAGTTCTTC,NA,many,TRBV27,TRBJ2-1
CASSVAGAMRSSSYNEQFF,TGTGCCAGCAGCGTAGCGGGGGCGATGCGATCAAGTTCCTACAATGAGCAGTTCTTC,NA,many,TRBV9,TRBJ2-1
CAGSASGGGRGEQFF,TGTGCCGGCAGTGCTAGTGGGGGAGGGCGGGGTGAGCAGTTCTTC,TRBD2,many,TRBV12-3/TRBV12-4,TRBJ2-1
CASGGGTSEPYEQYF,TGCGCCAGCGGGGGCGGGACTAGCGAACCCTACGAGCAGTACTTC,TRBD2,many,TRBV10-2,TRBJ2-7
CASSWGQSNYGYTF,TGCGCCAGCAGCTGGGGACAGTCCAACTATGGCTACACCTTC,TRBD1,few,TRBV5-1,TRBJ1-2
CASSLYILYEQFF,TGCGCCAGCAGCCTTTATATCTTGTATGAGCAGTTCTTC,NA,NA,TRBV4-3,TRBJ2-1
CASSDVNRGGETQYF,TGTGCCAGCAGTGATGTTAACAGGGGAGGTGAGACCCAGTACTTC,NA,many,TRBV2,TRBJ2-5
CASSRDRYNTGELFF,TGTGCTAGCAGCCGAGACAGATATAACACCGGGGAGCTGTTTTTT,NA,few,TRBV7-7,TRBJ2-2
CASSLVTGASEQYF,TGTGCCAGCAGTTTGGTGACAGGGGCCTCCGAGCAGTACTTC,TRBD1,many,TRBV27,TRBJ2-7
CASSPGSPGAYEQYF,TGTGCCAGCAGCCCGGGGAGCCCGGGGGCTTACGAGCAGTACTTC,NA,few,TRBV28,TRBJ2-7
CASSEVGTFGNTIYF,TGTGCCAGCAGTGAAGTGGGCACCTTTGGAAACACCATATATTTT,NA,many,TRBV6-1,TRBJ1-3
CASSGREDVFYEQYF,TGTGCCAGCTCAGGGCGGGAGGATGTCTTCTACGAGCAGTACTTC,TRBD2,few,TRBV18,TRBJ2-7
CASSGIRGSGANVLTF,TGTGCCAGCAGCGGGATCAGGGGGTCTGGGGCCAACGTCCTGACTTTC,TRBD1,many,TRBV9,TRBJ2-6
CASPPLAVLAKNIQYF,TGTGCCAGCCCTCCCCTAGCGGTTCTAGCCAAAAACATTCAGTACTTC,TRBD2,few,TRBV2,TRBJ2-4
CASSLALPGSNYGYTF,TGTGCCAGCAGCTTAGCGCTTCCCGGATCTAACTATGGCTACACCTTC,NA,NA,TRBV7-9,TRBJ1-2
CASWLAGENEQFF,TGTGCCAGCTGGCTAGCGGGAGAGAATGAGCAGTTCTTC,TRBD2,many,TRBV7-9,TRBJ2-1
CASSLALGLAASYEQYF,TGCGCCAGCAGCTTGGCCCTAGGACTAGCTGCGTCCTACGAGCAGTACTTC,TRBD2,many,TRBV5-1,TRBJ2-7
CSVYLAGGPVEWSYNEQFF,TGCAGCGTTTACTTAGCGGGAGGGCCTGTAGAGTGGTCCTACAATGAGCAGTTCTTC,TRBD2,many,TRBV29-1,TRBJ2-1
CAISDPGLAGGDEQFF,TGTGCCATCAGTGACCCAGGACTAGCGGGGGGGGATGAGCAGTTCTTC,TRBD2,many,TRBV10-3,TRBJ2-1
CSALGLASTDTQYF,TGCAGCGCGCTAGGACTAGCGAGCACAGATACGCAGTATTTT,TRBD2,many,TRBV29-1,TRBJ2-3
CASSLGGGAASDTQYF,TGCGCCAGCAGCCTCGGAGGGGGCGCAGCATCCGATACGCAGTATTTT,NA,many,TRBV4-3,TRBJ2-3
CASSYSGHSYEQYF,TGTGCCAGCAGTTACTCGGGACACTCCTACGAGCAGTACTTC,NA,NA,TRBV6-5,TRBJ2-7
CASSYLRGTSPPYEQYF,TGTGCCAGCAGTTACCTTCGAGGGACTAGCCCTCCCTACGAGCAGTACTTC,TRBD2,once,TRBV6-2/TRBV6-3,TRBJ2-7